The 14 T cell receptor beta chains reported below all come from one sample, sequenced in a study of CD8 T cells in Susac syndrome. RNA in amounts of about 0.45 to 1 ug was reverse transcribed with random hexamers. In TCRdb, the immunoSEQ multiplex PCR reads were re-called with MiXCR into one record per CDR3 protein. The sample consists of about 53,000 distinct CDR3 sequences, over 90% of them appearing once. Material: CD8+ T cells from PBMCs. The receptors originated from a human donor with Susac syndrome.

The J gene is TRBJ1-5, the V gene TRBV5-8, with D possibly TRBD1 on 5 matching bases. The ends were cut back, 3 bases at V and 6 bases at J, with 16 bases in the middle. CDR3 length equals 15 residues. Germline CDR1 reads SGHTS; CDR2 reads YDEGEE. The DNA of the CDR3 is TGTGCCAGCAGCTCGGACGGGGCTGGAAGTCAGCCCCAGCATTTT. Translated: CASSSDGAGSQPQHF.

The chain couples TRBV9 to TRBJ2-2, with D uncertain. The CDR3 loop spans 13 amino acids. CDR1 and CDR2 (germline): SGDLS, YYNGEE. The V gene lost 5 bases and the J gene lost 6 bases, with 11 bases spanning the gap. The CDR3 region has the DNA TGTGCCAGCAGAGCCACTGGTCCCGGGGAGCTGTTTTTT. It is translated as CASRATGPGELFF.

This chain connects TRBV4-1 to TRBJ2-5; the D is unclear. Trimming stripped 0 bases from V and 5 bases from J, with 13 bases between. The CDR3 runs 15 residues. Per the germline V gene, CDR1 is MGHRA and CDR2 is YSYEKL. CDR3 region: CASSQEDTNVETQYF. For the CDR3, the DNA is TGCGCCAGCAGCCAAGAAGACACGAACGTTGAGACCCAGTACTTC.

The chain has TRBV5-6 and TRBJ1-1; D uncertain. Trimming pared 3 bases from V and 2 bases from J, leaving 17 bases between. Germline CDR1 reads SGHDT; CDR2 reads YYEEEE. The CDR3 is 16 residues long. CDR3 DNA sequence: TGTGCCAGCAGCTACAGCGGCCGGTCGGCCAACACTGAAGCTTTCTTT. Translation: CASSYSGRSANTEAFF.

V and J are TRBV10-3 and TRBJ2-7, with D hard to call. V was shortened by 3 bases and J by 0 bases, with 6 bases between the two germline ends. CDR3 length: 13 amino acids. The germline V gene has CDR1 ENHRY and CDR2 SYGVKD. The CDR3 DNA sequence: TGTGCCATCAGTGACGGGCGCTCCTACGAGCAGTACTTC. Translated, it gives CAISDGRSYEQYF.

This chain links TRBV20-1 with TRBJ1-2, with unresolved D. The CDR3 spans 11 residues. The germline V gene encodes CDR1 DFQATT and CDR2 SNEGSKA (reference sequence). V was clipped by 3 bases and J by 6 bases, with 8 bases between them. CDR3: CSARDQDGYTF. The DNA for the CDR3 is TGCAGTGCTAGGGACCAAGATGGCTACACCTTC.

The chain uses TRBV3-1 and TRBJ2-5; 7 bases agree with TRBD1. CDR3 length equals 15 residues. Per germline, CDR1 LGHDT and CDR2 YNNKEL (reference sequence). The junction had 9 bases not matched to a gene; V was cut back by 4 bases and J by 4 bases. The CDR3 nucleotides read TGTGCCAGCAGCCTCCCGGCAGGGGGAAGAGAGACCCAGTACTTC. Protein sequence: CASSLPAGGRETQYF.

The chain joins TRBV28 to TRBJ2-1, with D uncertain. In germline, CDR1 is MDHEN, CDR2 SYDVKM. The CDR3 runs 14 residues. Between the trimmed V and J ends, which lost 5 bases and 9 bases, there was a span of 17 bases. The CDR3 region is CASSLAGLVSEQFF. Written as DNA, the CDR3 is TGTGCCAGCAGTCTCGCTGGGCTAGTGAGTGAGCAGTTCTTC.

The CDR3 coding sequence is TGTGCCAGCAGCGGGAACTACGAGCAGTACTTC. Residues: CASSGNYEQYF. J is TRBJ2-7 and V is TRBV3-1; D unresolved. The CDR3 totals 11 residues. The germline V gene encodes CDR1 LGHDT and CDR2 YNNKEL (reference sequence). V dropped 5 bases and J dropped 3 bases, with 5 bases sitting between them.

This clonotype was found a few times. The CDR3 nucleotides read TGTGCCAGCAGCTTAGCGGGATACTACGAGCAGTACTTC. Translating gives CASSLAGYYEQYF. The chain employs TRBV7-9 and TRBJ2-7; D gene ambiguous. Trimming cost V 0 bases and J 3 bases, with 6 bases left between them. Germline V lookup: CDR1 SEHNR, CDR2 FQNEAQ (reference sequence). CDR3 size: 13 residues.

V is TRBV27 and J is TRBJ1-2; TRBD1 is a possible D gene (6 bases). In germline, CDR1 is MNHEY, CDR2 SMNVEV (reference sequence). This CDR3 has 13 amino acids. With 3 bases removed from V and 4 bases from J, the gap between germline ends came to 9 bases. CDR3 in DNA: TGTGCCAGCAGTTTCACAGGGATCTATGGCTACACCTTC. It is translated as CASSFTGIYGYTF.

This chain links TRBV12-5 with TRBJ2-7; D gene uncertain. Trimming removed 7 bases from V and 7 bases from J, with 11 bases in between. The CDR3 runs to 11 residues. CDR1 is LGHNT, CDR2 FRNRAP, per germline. CDR3 bases: TGTGCTAGTGAGAATAACCAGGAGCAGTACTTC. Translated, it gives CASENNQEQYF.

The gene calls are TRBV29-1 and TRBJ1-2; D perhaps matches TRBD1 (5 bases). With 3 bases removed from V and 6 bases from J, the gap between germline ends came to 14 bases. Germline CDR1 and CDR2: SQVTM and ANQGSEA. The CDR3 is made up of 13 amino acids. CDR3 nucleotides: TGCAGCGTTGATTTCTCCCAGGGCAATGGCTACACCTTC. This gives the protein CSVDFSQGNGYTF.

The J gene is TRBJ1-1, the V gene TRBV5-4; D remains unclear. CDR3 size: 13 residues. The V gene's germline CDR1 is SGHNT and CDR2 YYREEE (reference sequence). V lost 0 bases and J 6 bases, leaving 9 bases between the germline ends. The DNA for the CDR3 is TGTGCCAGCAGCTTGGAGGGTAACTCTGAAGCTTTCTTT. Translated, it gives CASSLEGNSEAFF.